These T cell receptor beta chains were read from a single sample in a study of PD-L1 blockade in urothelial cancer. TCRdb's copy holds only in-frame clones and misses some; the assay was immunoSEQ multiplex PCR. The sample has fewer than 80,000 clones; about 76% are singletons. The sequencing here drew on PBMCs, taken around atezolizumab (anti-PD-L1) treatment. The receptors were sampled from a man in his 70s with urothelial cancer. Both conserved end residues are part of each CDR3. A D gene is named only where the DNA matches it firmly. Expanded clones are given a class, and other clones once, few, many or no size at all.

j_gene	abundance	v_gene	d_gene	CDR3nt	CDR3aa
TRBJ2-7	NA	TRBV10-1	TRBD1	TGCGCCAGCAGTGAACCGGGACAGGGGTTCAACGAGCAGTACTTC	CASSEPGQGFNEQYF
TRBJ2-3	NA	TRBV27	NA	TGTGCCAGCAGTTTCGGGATCGGGGATACGCAGTATTTT	CASSFGIGDTQYF
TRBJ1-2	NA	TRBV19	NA	TGTGCCACCTCAAACAGGGTTGGGAGCTATGGCTACACCTTC	CATSNRVGSYGYTF
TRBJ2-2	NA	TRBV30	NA	TGTGCCTGGAGAGGGGACTACACCGGGGAGCTGTTTTTT	CAWRGDYTGELFF
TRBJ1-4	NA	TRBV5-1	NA	TGCGCCAGCAGCTCCGGACAGCCGAATGAAAAACTGTTTTTT	CASSSGQPNEKLFF
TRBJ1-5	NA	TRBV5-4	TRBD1	TGTGCCAGCAGCCTAGACAGGGGAGACAATCAGCCCCAGCATTTT	CASSLDRGDNQPQHF
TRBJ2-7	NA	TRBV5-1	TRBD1	TGCGCCAGCAGCTTGGATGGGACAGGGAACCGCGAGCAGTACTTC	CASSLDGTGNREQYF
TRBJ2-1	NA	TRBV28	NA	TGTGCCAGCACCCTGGGGAGGCGGAATGAGCAGTTCTTC	CASTLGRRNEQFF
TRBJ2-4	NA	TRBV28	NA	TGTGCCAGCAGTTTAAACCTCGGACAGGGAGGGAACATTCAGTACTTC	CASSLNLGQGGNIQYF
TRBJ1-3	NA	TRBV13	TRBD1	TGTGCCAGCAGCCCCTCAACAGGGGGCTATGGAAACACCATATATTTT	CASSPSTGGYGNTIYF
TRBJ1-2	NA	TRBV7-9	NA	TGTGCCAGCAGCTCCAATCGGGGCAGGGGTTCGTATGGCTACACCTTC	CASSSNRGRGSYGYTF
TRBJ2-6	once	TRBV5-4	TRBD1	TGTGCCAGCAGCCTGGACAGGCCCTCTGGGGCCAACGTCCTGACTTTC	CASSLDRPSGANVLTF
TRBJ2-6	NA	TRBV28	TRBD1	TGTGCCAGCAGCCAGACAGGGTCGGGGGCCAACGTCCTGACTTTC	CASSQTGSGANVLTF
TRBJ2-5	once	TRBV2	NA	TGTGCCAGCAGTGTATGGGGGCGGGAGACCCAGTACTTC	CASSVWGRETQYF
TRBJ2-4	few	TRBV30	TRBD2	TGTGCCTGGAGTGTGGGGCTAGCGGGAGGGCCGGGGGACATTCAGTACTTC	CAWSVGLAGGPGDIQYF
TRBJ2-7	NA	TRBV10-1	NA	TGCGCCAGCAGTGAGGGGGGGAGGTACGAGCAGTACTTC	CASSEGGRYEQYF
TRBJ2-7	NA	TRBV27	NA	TGTGCCAGCAGTCCCTCTAGGCAGGGGGGAGCCTACGAGCAGTACTTC	CASSPSRQGGAYEQYF
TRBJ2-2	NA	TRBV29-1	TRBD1	TGCAGCGCCATTCGGGCAGGGGGCACCGGGGAGCTGTTTTTT	CSAIRAGGTGELFF
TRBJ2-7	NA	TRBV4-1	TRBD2	TGCGCCAGCAGCCTCCGGACTAGCGGGTCGACCTACGAGCAGTACTTC	CASSLRTSGSTYEQYF
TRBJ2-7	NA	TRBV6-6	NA	TGTGCCAGCAGTTACTCGGCGGGACAGCACTACGAGCAGTACTTC	CASSYSAGQHYEQYF
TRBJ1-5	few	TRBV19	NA	TGTGCCAGTAGAACCGGGAGGCAGCCCCAGCATTTT	CASRTGRQPQHF
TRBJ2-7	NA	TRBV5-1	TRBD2	TGCGCCAGCAGCTTGGGTCGGGAGGGCCTCTACGAGCAGTACTTC	CASSLGREGLYEQYF
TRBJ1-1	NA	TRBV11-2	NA	TGTGCCAGCAGCCCCGCCCGGGGGGTAAACACTGAAGCTTTCTTT	CASSPARGVNTEAFF
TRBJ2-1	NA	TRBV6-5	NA	TGTGCCAGCAGGAGGACTGCAGGATTGGGTGAGCAGTTCTTC	CASRRTAGLGEQFF
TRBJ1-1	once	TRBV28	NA	TGTGCCAGCAGTTTAGGTGGGCATGGAGGAACTGAAGCTTTCTTT	CASSLGGHGGTEAFF
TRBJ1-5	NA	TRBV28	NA	TGTGCCAGCACCTTGAGAGGAGACCTAGAAGGGCCCCAGCATTTT	CASTLRGDLEGPQHF
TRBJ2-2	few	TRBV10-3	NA	TGTGCCACCGGAGGGACAGTATCGAACACCGGGGAGCTGTTTTTT	CATGGTVSNTGELFF
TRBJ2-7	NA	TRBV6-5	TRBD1	TGTGCCAGCTGTCCGGGACAGGCAAACTACGAGCAGTACTTC	CASCPGQANYEQYF
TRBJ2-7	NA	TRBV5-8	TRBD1	TGTGCCAGCAGCTGGGACAGTGGCACCGAGCAGTACTTC	CASSWDSGTEQYF
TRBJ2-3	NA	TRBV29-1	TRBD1	TGCAGCGTTGAAGGGGGTAGGGGGCAGTTGGGCACAGATACGCAGTATTTT	CSVEGGRGQLGTDTQYF
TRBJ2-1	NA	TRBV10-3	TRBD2	TGTGCCATCAGTGAGGGGACTAGCCAACCCTACAATGAGCAGTTCTTC	CAISEGTSQPYNEQFF
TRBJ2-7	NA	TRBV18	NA	TGTGCCAGCTCACCATCCAGGAATTACGAGCAGTACTTC	CASSPSRNYEQYF
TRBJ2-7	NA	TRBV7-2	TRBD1	TGTGCCAGCAGCCCCGGGACAGGAATTCCCTACGAGCAGTACTTC	CASSPGTGIPYEQYF
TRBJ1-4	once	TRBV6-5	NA	TGTGCCAGCGAACACCGGGGGGCCCATGAAAAACTGTTTTTT	CASEHRGAHEKLFF
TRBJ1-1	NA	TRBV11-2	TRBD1	TGTGCCAGCAGGTGGACAGGGGGCACTGAAGCTTTCTTT	CASRWTGGTEAFF
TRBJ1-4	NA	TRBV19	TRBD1	TGTGCCAGTAGTACGTTCTCAGGGGGCGGGGATGAAAAACTGTTTTTT	CASSTFSGGGDEKLFF
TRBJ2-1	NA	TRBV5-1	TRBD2	TGCGCCAGCAGCCGGACTAGCGGGAGCTATGAGCAGTTCTTC	CASSRTSGSYEQFF
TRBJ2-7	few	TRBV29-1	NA	TGCAGCGTTTTATCAGGATACGAGCAGTACTTC	CSVLSGYEQYF
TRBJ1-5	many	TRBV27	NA	TGTGCCAGCAGTTCAGACAGAGTTAGCAATCAGCCCCAGCATTTT	CASSSDRVSNQPQHF
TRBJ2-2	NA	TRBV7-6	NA	TGTGCCAGCAGCTTAGGGGCAACGGGGACCGGGGAGCTGTTTTTT	CASSLGATGTGELFF
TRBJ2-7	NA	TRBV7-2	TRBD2	TGTGCCAGCAGCTTAGCGAGGCTAGCGGGATCCTACGAGCAGTACTTC	CASSLARLAGSYEQYF
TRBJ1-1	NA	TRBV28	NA	TGTGCCAGCAGTTTATTTGGTGAAGGGAGGGGGGCTTTGAACACTGAAGCTTTCTTT	CASSLFGEGRGALNTEAFF